What follows is one T cell receptor beta chain and its context. Its antigen is currently unknown. This sample stems from a study of T cell clonotyping in hematopoietic cell transplantation. Notes on the study in general: Few recipient clonotypes overlapped donors; over 97% were de novo at given depth. Broader posttransplant TCR repertoire diversity was predicted by graft donor and pretransplant recipient Inverse Simpson Index values. Recipient TCR diversity dropped after transplant; expanded clonotypes rose from day 30 to 180.

CDR1 and CDR2 from the germline V gene are SGHTA and FQGNSA. This CDR3 is built from 19 residues. V trimming: 1 base; J trimming: 0 bases; junction bases outside the gene matches: 12. Method: immunoSEQ multiplex PCR; TCRdb's copy keeps in-frame clones and lacks some. The sample comprises 12,000 or so clones, 75% to 90% of which are singletons, and roughly 3.9% rests with the top ten. The sequence derives from a human donor who either received an allogeneic hematopoietic cell transplant for a myeloid malignancy or was a related donor (not recorded which). Some clones in this sample may be carry-over from other donors' samples. The J gene is TRBJ1-3, the V gene TRBV7-2, with TRBD1 matching over 7 bases. The sequencing input was peripheral blood mononuclear cells. CDR3: CASSLGKGTVGYSGNTIYF. The CDR3 DNA reads TGTGCCAGCAGCTTAGGAAAGGGGACAGTCGGCTACTCTGGAAACACCATATATTTT.